This is a list of T cell receptor beta chains from one sample in a study of cytomegalovirus exposure and HLA in healthy donors. TCRdb's table, derived via immunoSEQ multiplex PCR, lists solely in-frame clones and lacks some. Of 200,000 to 300,000 clones listed, about 90% were seen once; the top ten hold roughly 1.2%. Sequences were obtained from PBMCs. The source is a woman younger than 45 in good health and CMV-seropositive. The CDR3 runs from the conserved cysteine through the conserved F or W. The D gene is left open where the match is weak. Size values are once, few and many counts, or a class for expanded clones, and some rows have none.

d_call: .; clone_size: .; j_call: TRBJ1-5; v_call: TRBV15; cdr3_nt: TGTGCCACCAGCAGCCCTAATCAGCCCCAGCATTTT; cdr3_aa: CATSSPNQPQHF
d_call: TRBD2; clone_size: .; j_call: TRBJ2-5; v_call: TRBV30; cdr3_nt: TGTGCCTGGGGGCTGAGGGGACTAGGGGAGACCCAGTACTTC; cdr3_aa: CAWGLRGLGETQYF
d_call: TRBD2; clone_size: .; j_call: TRBJ2-7; v_call: TRBV11-2; cdr3_nt: TGTGCCAGCATGATCTATAGCGGGGCCTACGAGCAGTACTTC; cdr3_aa: CASMIYSGAYEQYF
d_call: .; clone_size: .; j_call: TRBJ2-7; v_call: TRBV29-1; cdr3_nt: TGCAGCGTTGAAGATGACAAGGGGGTTGGCTACGAGCAGTACTTC; cdr3_aa: CSVEDDKGVGYEQYF
d_call: .; clone_size: .; j_call: TRBJ1-2; v_call: TRBV29-1; cdr3_nt: TGCAGCGTTTCCCCGGGGGGGGCGGGGGGCTACACCTTC; cdr3_aa: CSVSPGGAGGYTF
d_call: .; clone_size: few; j_call: TRBJ1-1; v_call: TRBV6-5; cdr3_nt: TGTGCCAGCAGTTCCGAGGGTAGCCCTTTCTTT; cdr3_aa: CASSSEGSPFF
d_call: TRBD1; clone_size: .; j_call: TRBJ1-5; v_call: TRBV5-1; cdr3_nt: TGCGCCAGCAGCCCGCAGGGGGCGCCTCAGCCCCAGCATTTT; cdr3_aa: CASSPQGAPQPQHF
d_call: TRBD2; clone_size: .; j_call: TRBJ2-1; v_call: TRBV11-2; cdr3_nt: TGTGCCAGCAGCTTAGTGTGGGTGCCTAGCGGGAGCTCCTACAATGAGCAGTTCTTC; cdr3_aa: CASSLVWVPSGSSYNEQFF
d_call: .; clone_size: once; j_call: TRBJ1-1; v_call: TRBV9; cdr3_nt: TGTGCCAGCAGCGTAGCGGGAGGCGCAAGCACTGAAGCTTTCTTT; cdr3_aa: CASSVAGGASTEAFF
d_call: TRBD2; clone_size: .; j_call: TRBJ2-2; v_call: TRBV2; cdr3_nt: TGTGCCAGCACGCGACTAGCGCACACCGGGGAGCTGTTTTTT; cdr3_aa: CASTRLAHTGELFF
d_call: TRBD1; clone_size: .; j_call: TRBJ1-2; v_call: TRBV18; cdr3_nt: TGTGCCAGCTCCCTGAATGTGGGACAGGGAATTGATGGCTACACCTTC; cdr3_aa: CASSLNVGQGIDGYTF
d_call: TRBD2; clone_size: .; j_call: TRBJ2-2; v_call: TRBV5-1; cdr3_nt: TGCGCCAGCAGCTTGAATCTAGCGGGAGTTGACGGGGAGCTGTTTTTT; cdr3_aa: CASSLNLAGVDGELFF
d_call: TRBD1; clone_size: .; j_call: TRBJ1-2; v_call: TRBV5-4; cdr3_nt: TGTGCCAGCAGCACCCAGGACAGGCCCTATGGCTACACCTTC; cdr3_aa: CASSTQDRPYGYTF
d_call: .; clone_size: few; j_call: TRBJ1-3; v_call: TRBV7-9; cdr3_nt: TGTGCCAGCTTCCGGTGGGGGGGCTTCGGAAACACCATATATTTT; cdr3_aa: CASFRWGGFGNTIYF
d_call: TRBD2; clone_size: once; j_call: TRBJ2-2; v_call: TRBV7-3; cdr3_nt: TGTGCCAGCAGCTCCAGGACTAGCGGCGGGGAGCTGTTTTTT; cdr3_aa: CASSSRTSGGELFF
d_call: TRBD1; clone_size: .; j_call: TRBJ1-3; v_call: TRBV28; cdr3_nt: TGTGCCAGCAGTACCTCCCTCAGGGGGCGCGGGGGAAACACCATATATTTT; cdr3_aa: CASSTSLRGRGGNTIYF